This T cell receptor (beta chain) was recorded in a study of blood T cells in healthy people across ages. Regarding the study as a whole: Estimated diversity across one million T cells was deemed an underestimate. Measured against age, TCR beta diversity per million T cells decreased in a roughly linear manner.

At least ten counts were recorded for this clonotype. As yet, its antigen is unknown. V was pared by 2 bases and J by 3 bases, with 13 bases between. This CDR3 is built from 15 residues. Germline-derived CDR1 and CDR2 are SGHRS and YFSETQ. Whenever a sample was processed, at least 6 million PBMCs were isolated. Together with a sample-barcoded 5' primer, a J-beta primer mix was included in a second PCR lasting about 6 to 12 cycles. TCRdb processed the 5' RACE reads anew with MiXCR; each CDR3 protein has one entry. The data show about 780,000 distinct CDR3 sequences, 35% to 50% seen once. Sequenced material: blood. This sequence joins TRBV5-1 and TRBJ2-3, with TRBD2 as a possible D gene (5 bases). This TCR derives from a man at least 80 years old in good health. CDR3 residues: CASSLEGDLTDTQYF. The CDR3 region has the DNA TGCGCCAGCAGCTTAGAGGGAGATTTGACAGATACGCAGTATTTT.